This paragraph covers one T cell receptor (beta chain) sequence. Only in-frame clones appear in the TCRdb table, and some are missing; sequencing was by immunoSEQ multiplex PCR. The sample includes hundreds of thousands of clones, approximately 96% of them seen just once. Naive CD8 cells comprised CD45RO-negative, CCR7-positively selected cells, excluding terminally differentiated effector memory CD45RA+ cells. Recent acute infections and vaccinations were absent in the healthy HIV-negative adult donors. This CDR3 spans 17 amino acids. In germline, CDR1 is LNHNV, CDR2 YYDKDF (reference sequence). With 5 bases clipped from V and 5 bases from J, the junction kept 11 bases outside the gene matches. This sample is drawn from a study of shared clonotypes between healthy human individuals. Study-level information: A couple of female and three male donors aged 18 to 49 were enrolled. Each donor's CD8 memory used one plate, CD8 naive two, each CD4 subset three.

The V and J genes are TRBV15 and TRBJ1-4; 10 positions agree with TRBD1. The sequence derives from a woman between 25 and 40 years old in good health. Material for sequencing was naive CD8+ T cells sorted from blood. Here the CDR3 DNA reads TGTGCCACCAGCCCGGGACAGGGGTCGGGGCTCAATGAAAAACTGTTTTTT. Encoded protein: CATSPGQGSGLNEKLFF.